This paragraph reports one T cell receptor beta chain. This sample is drawn from a study of control samples from healthy donors and cancer patients. CDR3 length: 15 residues. Trimming took 6 bases from V and 5 from J; bases not matched to a gene: 8. Per germline, CDR1 ENHRY and CDR2 SYGVKD. The repertoire was sequenced with immunoSEQ multiplex PCR; TCRdb's copy has only in-frame clones and lacks some. The sample shows some 140,000 clones, around 96% of them seen only once. The chain joins TRBV10-3 to TRBJ2-1, with 9 bases that match TRBD1. Sequencing used blood. The source of this sequence is a man aged 35-49 years in good health. The CDR3 region is CAISTPGQGNNEQFF. The DNA of the CDR3 is TGTGCCATCAGCACCCCGGGACAGGGTAACAATGAGCAGTTCTTC.